These 15 T cell receptor beta chains were all obtained from the same sample, sequenced in a study of T cells in Graves' hyperthyroidism and ophthalmopathy. TCR beta CDR3 sequences were amplified from RNA transcripts. Primed by the HTBI set, a first-round RT-PCR was run on the TCR CDR3. TCRdb reprocessed the multiplex PCR reads with MiXCR, giving one entry per CDR3 protein. The repertoire consists of around 250,000 distinct CDR3 sequences, with about 15% occurring once and the leading ten covering approximately 12%. Sequencing was performed on blood. The receptors were gathered from a woman aged 40 to 49 with Graves' hyperthyroidism that later progressed to Graves' ophthalmopathy.

In its sample, this clonotype was seen many times. The gene calls are TRBV20-1 and TRBJ2-7, with 9 nucleotides matching TRBD2. V dropped 6 bases and J dropped 2; count of bases not matched to a gene: 11. CDR3 length: 15 amino acids. Germline V gene lookup returns CDR1 DFQATT and CDR2 SNEGSKA (reference sequence). CDR3 loop: CSATFLAGVTYEQYF. In DNA form, the CDR3 reads TGCAGTGCCACCTTTTTAGCGGGAGTCACCTACGAGCAGTACTTC.

As regards this clonotype: The junction does not match germline at one end; this may be a read error. This chain joins TRBV7-9 and TRBJ2-1; 10 nucleotides align to TRBD2. The CDR3 has 19 amino acids. Germline V gene data show CDR1 as SEHNR and CDR2 as FQNEAQ (reference sequence). Here the CDR3 DNA reads TGTGCCAGCAGCGTTACTAGCGGGGTGGTTGCGGGTTATCAAGTTGAGCAGCTCTTC. Protein product: CASSVTSGVVAGYQVEQLF.

In this sample, this clonotype turned up many times. J is TRBJ1-4 and V is TRBV12-3 or TRBV12-4, with D unclear. The CDR3 is 13 residues long. V lost 10 bases to trimming and J lost 7 bases, with 16 bases between them. CDR3 DNA sequence: TGTGCCACCCGTAGGCAGGCTGGTGAAAAACTGTTTTTT. Its translation is CATRRQAGEKLFF.

This clonotype was detected ten times or more. The CDR3 region is CSASLGRSDQPQHF. The DNA for the CDR3 is TGCAGTGCTAGCCTAGGACGGTCCGATCAGCCCCAGCATTTT. This chain joins TRBV20-1 and TRBJ1-5, with D unresolved. Germline assignment: CDR1 DFQATT and CDR2 SNEGSKA (reference sequence). The CDR3 is 14 amino acids. Trimming pared 3 bases from V and 5 bases from J, leaving 14 bases between.

In its sample, this clonotype was seen a few times. V usage is TRBV4-1 and J usage is TRBJ1-5; D perhaps matches TRBD1 (5 bases). Deletions cut 0 bases from V and 5 bases from J, with 11 bases between. The germline CDR1 and CDR2 sequences are MGHRA and YSYEKL. The CDR3 is 15 amino acids. CDR3 region: CASSQDRGSYQPQHF. The CDR3 DNA sequence: TGCGCCAGCAGCCAAGATCGGGGGAGCTATCAGCCCCAGCATTTT.

This clonotype was recorded many times. The J gene is TRBJ1-6, the V gene TRBV28; possibly TRBD1 for D (6 bases). This CDR3 comprises 13 residues. The V end lost 6 bases, the J end lost 11 bases, and 14 bases lay between the germline ends. Germline lookup yields CDR1 MDHEN and CDR2 SYDVKM. In DNA form, the CDR3 reads TGTGCCAGCAGCCGGCACCCAGGGGCACCCCTCCACTTT. As protein: CASSRHPGAPLHF.

This clonotype was seen at least ten times. The V and J genes are TRBV28 and TRBJ2-7; TRBD2 matches at 7 bases. The trim removed 5 bases at V and 2 bases at J, leaving 6 bases unmatched. The germline V gene has CDR1 MDHEN and CDR2 SYDVKM. The CDR3 is made up of 14 amino acids. The CDR3 protein is CASSPSGFTYEQYF. CDR3 DNA: TGTGCCAGCAGTCCTAGCGGTTTTACCTACGAGCAGTACTTC. Full variable domain (outside the CDR3, taken from reference TRBV28 and TRBJ2-7): DVKVTQSSRYLVKRTGEKVFLECVQDMDHENMFWYRQDPGLGLRLIYFSYDVKMKEKGDIPEGYSVSREKKERFSLILESASTNQTSMYLCASSPSGFTYEQYFGPGTRLTVT.

This clonotype was detected ten times or more. The chain links TRBV6-6 to TRBJ2-1, with TRBD1 identical over 8 bases. Germline V gene sequence: CDR1 MNHNY, CDR2 SVGAGI (reference sequence). The CDR3 runs 16 residues. Losses at the gene ends were 0 bases for V and 13 bases for J; bases not matched to a gene: 14. CDR3 residues: CASSYSPGQGIGEQFF. CDR3 bases: TGTGCCAGCAGTTACTCACCCGGACAGGGTATTGGTGAACAGTTCTTC.

This clonotype was picked up many times. The CDR3 DNA reads as TGTGCCAGCAGCTTGGATGCAGGGGCAGGGGAAAAACTGTTTTTT. As protein: CASSLDAGAGEKLFF. J is TRBJ1-4 and V is TRBV5-5; maybe TRBD1 (6 bases). The germline V gene encodes CDR1 SGHKS and CDR2 YYEKEE (reference sequence). The CDR3 spans 15 residues. Trimming stripped 0 bases from V and 8 bases from J, with 14 bases between. The variable domain in full, with the rest retrieved from reference TRBV5-5 and TRBJ1-4, is DAGVTQSPTHLIKTRGQQVTLRCSPISGHKSVSWYQQVLGQGPQFIFQYYEKEERGRGNFPDRFSARQFPNYSSELNVNALLLGDSALYLCASSLDAGAGEKLFFGSGTQLSVL.

This clonotype was seen many times. The chain carries TRBV28 and TRBJ1-6, with D hard to call. CDR3 length equals 15 residues. With 4 bases removed from V and 4 bases from J, the gap between germline ends came to 11 bases. Per germline, CDR1 MDHEN and CDR2 SYDVKM. The CDR3 protein is CASSWAPGYNSPLHF. DNA of the CDR3: TGTGCCAGCAGTTGGGCTCCAGGTTATAATTCACCCCTCCACTTT.

This sequence joins TRBV5-1 and TRBJ2-3, with TRBD2 identical over 8 bases. V dropped 0 bases and J dropped 6; count of bases not matched to a gene: 12. This CDR3 comprises 17 residues. CDR1 SGHRS and CDR2 YFSETQ come from the germline V gene. In DNA form, the CDR3 reads TGCGCCAGCAGCTTGGTGGGGAGCGGGAGTTATGGTGATACGCAGTATTTT. It codes for CASSLVGSGSYGDTQYF. Supplemented by reference TRBV5-1 and TRBJ2-3, the full variable domain reads KAGVTQTPRYLIKTRGQQVTLSCSPISGHRSVSWYQQTPGQGLQFLFEYFSETQRNKGNFPGRFSGRQFSNSRSEMNVSTLELGDSALYLCASSLVGSGSYGDTQYFGPGTRLTVL.

At least ten counts were recorded for this clonotype. This sequence joins TRBV7-9 and TRBJ1-1; 11 bases match TRBD1. CDR3 length equals 19 residues. V trimming: 4 bases; J trimming: 1 base; junction bases outside the gene matches: 14. From germline, CDR1 is SEHNR and CDR2 FQNEAQ (reference sequence). The CDR3 sequence: CASSSLGEGQGDKNTEAFF. The CDR3 DNA is TGTGCCAGCAGCTCCTTGGGGGAGGGACAGGGGGATAAGAACACTGAAGCTTTCTTT.

As for this clonotype: A read error may be the cause here, since a much bigger clone is one base away. V and J are TRBV7-2 and TRBJ2-1; D is unresolved. V was shortened by 5 bases and J by 4 bases, with 15 bases between the two germline ends. CDR3 size: 15 residues. The germline gives CDR1 SGHTA, CDR2 FQGNSA. DNA of the CDR3: TGTGCCAGCAGCCGCTGGTTATTTGATTACAATGAGCAGTTCTTC. As protein: CASSRWLFDYNEQFF.

At least ten counts were recorded for this clonotype. The V call is TRBV6-6, the J call TRBJ2-3, with 9 nucleotides matching TRBD2. The CDR3 is 16 amino acids. V trimming: 0 bases; J trimming: 1 base; junction bases outside the gene matches: 2. From germline, CDR1 is MNHNY and CDR2 SVGAGI (reference sequence). The CDR3 loop reads CASSYSWTSGTDTQYF. The CDR3 DNA follows: TGTGCCAGCAGTTACTCGTGGACTAGCGGCACAGATACGCAGTATTTT.

This clonotype was observed once. A much more abundant neighbour one base away suggests this may be a read error. This chain links TRBV6-1 with TRBJ2-1, with a tentative D call TRBD2 (5 bases). The DNA end is a closer match to TRBJ2-7, so the J assignment may be wrong. CDR1 and CDR2 (germline): MNHNS, SASEGT. The CDR3 has 17 residues. CDR3 loop: CASRRVVRTGLYNEQYF. As DNA, the CDR3 is TGTGCCAGCAGGAGGGTGGTAAGGACTGGGCTGTACAATGAGCAGTACTTC.